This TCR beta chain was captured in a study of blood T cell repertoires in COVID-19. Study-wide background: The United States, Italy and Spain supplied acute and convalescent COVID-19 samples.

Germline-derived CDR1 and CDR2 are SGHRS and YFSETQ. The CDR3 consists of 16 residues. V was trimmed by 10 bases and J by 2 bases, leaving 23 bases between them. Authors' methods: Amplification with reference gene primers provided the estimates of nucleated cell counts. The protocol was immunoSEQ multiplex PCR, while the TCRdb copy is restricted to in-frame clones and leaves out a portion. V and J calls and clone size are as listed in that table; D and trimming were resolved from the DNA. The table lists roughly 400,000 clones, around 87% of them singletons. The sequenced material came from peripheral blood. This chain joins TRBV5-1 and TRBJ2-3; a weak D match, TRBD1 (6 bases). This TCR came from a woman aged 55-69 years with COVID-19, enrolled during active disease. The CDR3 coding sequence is TGCGCCGGGGCTTTCCAGGGGAATTGGGACACAGATACGCAGTATTTT. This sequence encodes CAGAFQGNWDTDTQYF. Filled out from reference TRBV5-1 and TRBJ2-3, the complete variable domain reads KAGVTQTPRYLIKTRGQQVTLSCSPISGHRSVSWYQQTPGQGLQFLFEYFSETQRNKGNFPGRFSGRQFSNSRSEMNVSTLELGDSALYLCAGAFQGNWDTDTQYFGPGTRLTVL.